This T cell receptor (beta chain) was profiled in a study of blood T cell repertoires in COVID-19. The trim removed 0 bases at V and 9 bases at J, leaving 16 bases unmatched. The CDR3 runs 18 residues. The germline V gene encodes CDR1 SGHDT and CDR2 YYEEEE. Clones were sequenced by immunoSEQ multiplex PCR, and TCRdb holds only the in-frame ones, with some missing. This sample yields about 230,000 clones, of which about nine tenths are seen a single time; under 14% belongs to the top ten. In this sample, this clone turned up once. This clonotype originated in a man in his fifties with COVID-19, enrolled during active disease. The sequencing sample was made of peripheral blood. V is TRBV5-6 and J is TRBJ2-3, with 10 positions matching TRBD2. The CDR3, as DNA: TGTGCCAGCAGCTTGGCTTTGGTGGGGCTAGCGGGAGTTCTAACGCAGTATTTT. Amino acids: CASSLALVGLAGVLTQYF.